This T cell receptor beta chain is from a study of post-analysis software for immune sequencing data. The wider study: Several disease courses (relapsing-remitting, secondary progressive and progressive-relapsing) of multiple sclerosis were included. Whole-study results and caveats: Higher frequency in patients than in controls was seen for about five TRBV segments, with TRBV5-6, TRBV5-1 and TRBV20-1 among them. Samples from one preparation batch, clustered by F measure, grouped strongly together. In multiple sclerosis, normalized Chao1 diversity was significantly below that of controls.

The TCR beta cDNA libraries contained unique molecular identifiers. The source material, 1 to 10 million T cells, gave rise to 450,000 to 550,000 cDNA molecules. TCRdb ran MiXCR on the PCR reads and lists one entry per CDR3 protein. This table has about 430,000 distinct CDR3 sequences, 30% to 40% appearing once. The V end was cut by 0 bases, the J end by 7 bases, with 11 bases between. CDR3 length: 14 residues. Germline V gives CDR1 SGHRS, CDR2 YFSETQ. This clonotype came up a few times. The target antigen is unknown. Sequencing was performed on blood. This sequence originates from a girl aged 2 to 9 with multiple sclerosis. The gene calls are TRBV5-1 and TRBJ2-1; TRBD2 might be the D (5 bases). CDR3 amino acids: CASSLGMGVNEQFF. CDR3 nucleotide sequence: TGCGCCAGCAGCTTGGGTATGGGAGTGAATGAGCAGTTCTTC.